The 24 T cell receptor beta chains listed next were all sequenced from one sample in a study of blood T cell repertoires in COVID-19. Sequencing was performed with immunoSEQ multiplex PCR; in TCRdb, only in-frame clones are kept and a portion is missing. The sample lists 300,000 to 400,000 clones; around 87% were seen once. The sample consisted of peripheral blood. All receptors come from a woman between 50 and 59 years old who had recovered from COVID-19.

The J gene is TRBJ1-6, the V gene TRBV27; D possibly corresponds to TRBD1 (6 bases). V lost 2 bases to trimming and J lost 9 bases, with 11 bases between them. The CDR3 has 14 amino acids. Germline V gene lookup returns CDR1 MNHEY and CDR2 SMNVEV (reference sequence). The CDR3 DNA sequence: TGTGCCAGCAGTTTAGACAGGAGACTTTCACCCCTCCACTTT. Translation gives CASSLDRRLSPLHF.

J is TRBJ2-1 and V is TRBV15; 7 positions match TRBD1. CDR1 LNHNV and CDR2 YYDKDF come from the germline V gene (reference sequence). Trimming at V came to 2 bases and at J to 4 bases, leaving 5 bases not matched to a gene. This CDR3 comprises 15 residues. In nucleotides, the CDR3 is TGTGCCACCAGCAGATCCGGGACAGAGTACAATGAGCAGTTCTTC. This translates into CATSRSGTEYNEQFF.

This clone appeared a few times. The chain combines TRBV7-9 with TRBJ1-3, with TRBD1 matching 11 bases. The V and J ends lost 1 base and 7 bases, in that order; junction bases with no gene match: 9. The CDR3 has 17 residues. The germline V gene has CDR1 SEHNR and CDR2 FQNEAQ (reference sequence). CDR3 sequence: CASSLDFYRDRGNTIYF. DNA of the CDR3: TGTGCCAGCAGCTTAGACTTCTACCGGGACAGGGGGAACACCATATATTTT. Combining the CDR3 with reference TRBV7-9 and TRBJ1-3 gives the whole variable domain DTGVSQNPRHKITKRGQNVTFRCDPISEHNRLYWYRQTLGQGPEFLTYFQNEAQLEKSRLLSDRFSAERPKGSFSTLEIQRTEQGDSAMYLCASSLDFYRDRGNTIYFGEGSWLTVV.

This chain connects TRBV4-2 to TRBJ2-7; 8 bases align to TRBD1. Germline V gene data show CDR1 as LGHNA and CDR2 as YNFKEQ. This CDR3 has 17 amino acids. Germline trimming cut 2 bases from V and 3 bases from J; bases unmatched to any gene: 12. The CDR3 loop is CASSQPRGTGRVYEQYF. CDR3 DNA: TGTGCCAGCAGCCAACCCCGAGGGACAGGCCGTGTCTACGAGCAGTACTTC.

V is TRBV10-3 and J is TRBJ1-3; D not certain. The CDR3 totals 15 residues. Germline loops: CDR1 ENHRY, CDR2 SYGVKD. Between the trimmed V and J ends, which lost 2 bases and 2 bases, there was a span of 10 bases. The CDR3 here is CAISEQVATGNTIYF. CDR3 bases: TGTGCCATCAGTGAGCAGGTGGCAACTGGAAACACCATATATTTT.

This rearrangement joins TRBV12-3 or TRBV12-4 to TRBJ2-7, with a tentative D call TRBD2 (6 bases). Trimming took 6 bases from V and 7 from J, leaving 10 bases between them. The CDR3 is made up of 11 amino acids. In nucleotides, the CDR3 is TGTGCCAGCAGCCGACTAGGGGAGCAGTACTTC. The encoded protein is CASSRLGEQYF.

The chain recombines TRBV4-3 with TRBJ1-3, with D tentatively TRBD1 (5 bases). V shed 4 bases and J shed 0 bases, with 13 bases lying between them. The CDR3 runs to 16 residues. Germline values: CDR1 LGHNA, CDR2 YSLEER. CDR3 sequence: CASSRGRADSGNTIYF. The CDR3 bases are TGCGCCAGCAGCCGGGGCCGGGCGGACTCTGGAAACACCATATATTTT.

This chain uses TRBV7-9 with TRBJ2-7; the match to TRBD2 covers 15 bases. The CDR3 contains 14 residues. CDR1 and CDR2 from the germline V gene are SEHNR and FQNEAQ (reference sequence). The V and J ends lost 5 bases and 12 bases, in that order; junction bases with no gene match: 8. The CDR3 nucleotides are TGTGCCAGCAGCCCAGGGACTAGCGGGAGGATATGGTACTTC. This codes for CASSPGTSGRIWYF.

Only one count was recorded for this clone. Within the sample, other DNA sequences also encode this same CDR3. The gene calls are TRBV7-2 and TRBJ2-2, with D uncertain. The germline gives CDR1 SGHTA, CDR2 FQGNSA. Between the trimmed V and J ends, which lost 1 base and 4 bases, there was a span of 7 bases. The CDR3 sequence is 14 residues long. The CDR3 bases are TGTGCCAGCAGCTTAGAAGGAGTCACCGGGGAGCTGTTTTTT. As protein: CASSLEGVTGELFF. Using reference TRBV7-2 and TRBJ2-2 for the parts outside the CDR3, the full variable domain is GAGVSQSPSNKVTEKGKDVELRCDPISGHTALYWYRQSLGQGLEFLIYFQGNSAPDKSGLPSDRFSAERTGGSVSTLTIQRTQQEDSAVYLCASSLEGVTGELFFGEGSRLTVL.

As DNA, the CDR3 is TGTGCCAGCAGCAATTGTAGCGGGGGGGCTGGGGAGACCCAGTACTTC. Protein sequence: CASSNCSGGAGETQYF. The genes are TRBV21-1 and TRBJ2-5; TRBD2, as called in the table, went unchecked against the DNA. TRBV21-1 is labeled a pseudogene. This CDR3 spans 16 amino acids.

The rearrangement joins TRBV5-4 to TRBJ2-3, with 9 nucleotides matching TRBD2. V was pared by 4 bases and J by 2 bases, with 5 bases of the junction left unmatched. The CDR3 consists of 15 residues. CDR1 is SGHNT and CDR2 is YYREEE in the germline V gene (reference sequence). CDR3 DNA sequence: TGTGCCAGCAGCCCACTAGCGGGTGACACAGATACGCAGTATTTT. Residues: CASSPLAGDTDTQYF.

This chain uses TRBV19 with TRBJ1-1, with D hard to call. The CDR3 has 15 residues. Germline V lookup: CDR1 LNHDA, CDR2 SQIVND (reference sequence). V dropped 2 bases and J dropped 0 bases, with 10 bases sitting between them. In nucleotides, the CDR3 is TGTGCCAGTAGTATACCAGGTCTTATGAACACTGAAGCTTTCTTT. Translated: CASSIPGLMNTEAFF.

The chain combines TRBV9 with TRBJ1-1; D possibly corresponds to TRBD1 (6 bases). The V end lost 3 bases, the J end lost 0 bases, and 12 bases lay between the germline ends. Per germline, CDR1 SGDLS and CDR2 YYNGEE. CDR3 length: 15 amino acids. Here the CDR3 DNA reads TGTGCCAGCAGCGCCCGCTCAGGGGTGAACACTGAAGCTTTCTTT. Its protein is CASSARSGVNTEAFF.

DNA for the CDR3: TGTGCCAGTAGTACCAGGGTCAATGAGCAGTTCTTC. Residues: CASSTRVNEQFF. V is TRBV19 and J is TRBJ2-1; D possibly corresponds to TRBD1 (5 bases). V was trimmed by 4 bases and J by 6 bases, leaving 7 bases between them. This CDR3 has 12 amino acids. CDR1 is LNHDA, CDR2 SQIVND, per germline (reference sequence).

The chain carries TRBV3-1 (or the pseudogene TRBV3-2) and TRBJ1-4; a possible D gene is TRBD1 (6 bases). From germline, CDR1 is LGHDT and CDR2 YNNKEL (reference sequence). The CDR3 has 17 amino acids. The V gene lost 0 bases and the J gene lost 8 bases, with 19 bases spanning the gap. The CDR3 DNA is TGTGCCAGCAGCCAAGAGTTCGGAGCAGGGGTTTGGGAAAAACTGTTTTTT. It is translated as CASSQEFGAGVWEKLFF.

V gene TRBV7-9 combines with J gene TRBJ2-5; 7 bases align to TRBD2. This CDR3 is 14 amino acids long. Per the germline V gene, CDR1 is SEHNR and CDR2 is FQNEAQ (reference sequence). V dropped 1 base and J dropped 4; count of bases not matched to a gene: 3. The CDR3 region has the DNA TGTGCCAGCAGCTTAGATGCGGGAGTAGAGACCCAGTACTTC. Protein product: CASSLDAGVETQYF.

The CDR3 nucleotides are TGTGCCAGCAGTCCGGCGAAATACAGGGCCCCGAACACTGAAGCTTTCTTT. As protein: CASSPAKYRAPNTEAFF. The chain couples TRBV27 to TRBJ1-1; D might be TRBD1 (6 bases). V lost 5 bases, J lost 1 base, and 20 bases lay in between. From germline, CDR1 is MNHEY and CDR2 SMNVEV (reference sequence). The CDR3 is 17 amino acids.

The chain's CDR3 is CASSRGGDRGANYGYTF. DNA for the CDR3: TGTGCCAGCAGCCGAGGGGGTGACAGGGGAGCTAACTATGGCTACACCTTC. The chain links TRBV7-9 to TRBJ1-2; 8 bases line up with TRBD1. CDR1 SEHNR and CDR2 FQNEAQ come from the germline V gene (reference sequence). The CDR3 loop spans 17 amino acids. V trimming: 5 bases; J trimming: 0 bases; junction bases outside the gene matches: 11.

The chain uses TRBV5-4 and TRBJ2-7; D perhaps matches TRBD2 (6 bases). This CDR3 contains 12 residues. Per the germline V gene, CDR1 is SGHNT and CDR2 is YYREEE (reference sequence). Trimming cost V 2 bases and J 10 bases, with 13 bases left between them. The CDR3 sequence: CASSFSSGVQYF. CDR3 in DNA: TGTGCCAGCAGCTTCAGTTCGGGGGTTCAGTACTTC.

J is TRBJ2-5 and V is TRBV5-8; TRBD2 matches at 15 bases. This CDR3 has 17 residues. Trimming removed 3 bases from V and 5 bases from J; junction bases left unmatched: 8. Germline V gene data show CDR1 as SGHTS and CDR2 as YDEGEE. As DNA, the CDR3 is TGTGCCAGCAGCTGGGGACTAGCGGGGGGATCACCCGAGACCCAGTACTTC. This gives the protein CASSWGLAGGSPETQYF.

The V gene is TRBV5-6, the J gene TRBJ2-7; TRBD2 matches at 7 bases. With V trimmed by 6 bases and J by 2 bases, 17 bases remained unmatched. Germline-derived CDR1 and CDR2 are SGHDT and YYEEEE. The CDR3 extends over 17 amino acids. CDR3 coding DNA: TGTGCCAGCAACCCGTCCCTGCGGCGGGGGAGAACCTACGAGCAGTACTTC. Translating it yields CASNPSLRRGRTYEQYF.

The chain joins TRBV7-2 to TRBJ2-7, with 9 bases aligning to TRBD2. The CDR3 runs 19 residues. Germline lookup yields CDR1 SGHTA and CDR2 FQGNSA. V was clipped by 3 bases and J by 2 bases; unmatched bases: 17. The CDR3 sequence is CASSFAKGLAGHITYEQYF. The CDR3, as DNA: TGTGCCAGCAGCTTCGCCAAGGGGCTAGCGGGGCATATTACCTACGAGCAGTACTTC.

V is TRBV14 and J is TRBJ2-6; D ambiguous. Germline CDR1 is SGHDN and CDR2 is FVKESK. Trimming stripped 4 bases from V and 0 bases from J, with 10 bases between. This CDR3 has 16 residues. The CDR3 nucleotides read TGTGCCAGCAGCCCCTCGCGGTACTCTGGGGCCAACGTCCTGACTTTC. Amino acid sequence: CASSPSRYSGANVLTF. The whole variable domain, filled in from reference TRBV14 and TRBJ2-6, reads EAGVTQFPSHSVIEKGQTVTLRCDPISGHDNLYWYRRVMGKEIKFLLHFVKESKQDESGMPNNRFLAERTGGTYSTLKVQPAELEDSGVYFCASSPSRYSGANVLTFGAGSRLTVL.

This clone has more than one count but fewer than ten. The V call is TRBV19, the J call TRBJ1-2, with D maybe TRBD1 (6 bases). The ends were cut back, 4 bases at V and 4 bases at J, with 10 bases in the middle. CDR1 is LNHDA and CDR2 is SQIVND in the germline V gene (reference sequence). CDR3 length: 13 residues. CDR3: CASSTWDTYGYTF. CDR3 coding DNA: TGTGCCAGTAGTACCTGGGACACCTATGGCTACACCTTC.